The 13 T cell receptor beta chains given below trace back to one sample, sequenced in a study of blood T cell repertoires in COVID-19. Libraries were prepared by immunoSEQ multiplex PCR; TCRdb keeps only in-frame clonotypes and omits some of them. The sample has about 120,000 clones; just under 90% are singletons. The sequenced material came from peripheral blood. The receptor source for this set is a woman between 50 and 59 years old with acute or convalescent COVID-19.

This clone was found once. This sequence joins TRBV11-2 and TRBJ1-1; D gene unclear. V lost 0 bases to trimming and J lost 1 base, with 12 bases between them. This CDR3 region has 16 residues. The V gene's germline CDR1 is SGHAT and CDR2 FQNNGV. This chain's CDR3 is CASSLEPVGWNTEAFF. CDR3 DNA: TGTGCCAGCAGCTTAGAACCGGTCGGGTGGAACACTGAAGCTTTCTTT.

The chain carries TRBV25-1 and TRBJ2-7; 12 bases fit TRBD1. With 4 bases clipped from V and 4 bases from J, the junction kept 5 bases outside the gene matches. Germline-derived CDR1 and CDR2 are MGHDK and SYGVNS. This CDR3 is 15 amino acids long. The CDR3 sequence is CASSGTGQGAYEQYF. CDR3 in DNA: TGTGCCAGCAGTGGAACGGGACAGGGGGCGTACGAGCAGTACTTC.

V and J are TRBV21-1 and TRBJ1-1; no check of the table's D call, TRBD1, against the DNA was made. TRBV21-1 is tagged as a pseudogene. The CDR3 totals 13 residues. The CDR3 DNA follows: TGTGCCACTAAGAACAGGGTGAACACTGAAGCTTTCTTT. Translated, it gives CATKNRVNTEAFF.

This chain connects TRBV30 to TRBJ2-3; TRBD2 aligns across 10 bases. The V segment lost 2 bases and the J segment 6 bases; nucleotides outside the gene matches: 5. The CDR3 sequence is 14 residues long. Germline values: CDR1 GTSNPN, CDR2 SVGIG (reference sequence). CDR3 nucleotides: TGTGCCTGGAGTCCCAGCGGGAGGGGGGATACGCAGTATTTT. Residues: CAWSPSGRGDTQYF.

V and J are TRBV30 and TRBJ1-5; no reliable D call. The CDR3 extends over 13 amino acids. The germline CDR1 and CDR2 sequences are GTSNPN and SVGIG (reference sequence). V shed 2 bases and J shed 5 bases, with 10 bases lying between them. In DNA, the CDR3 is TGTGCCTGGAGTCCCTCGAGGGATCAGCCCCAGCATTTT. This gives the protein CAWSPSRDQPQHF.

In nucleotides, the CDR3 is TGTGCCAGCAGCCAAGAGGGACAACCTAATGAAAAACTGTTTTTT. It yields the protein CASSQEGQPNEKLFF. V gene TRBV7-2 combines with J gene TRBJ1-4, with TRBD1 as a possible D gene (6 bases). Germline CDR1 and CDR2: SGHTA and FQGNSA. Trimming took off 5 bases at V and 3 bases at J, with 13 bases between the two ends. The length of the CDR3 is 15 residues. The full variable domain, with the rest looked up from reference TRBV7-2 and TRBJ1-4, is GAGVSQSPSNKVTEKGKDVELRCDPISGHTALYWYRQSLGQGLEFLIYFQGNSAPDKSGLPSDRFSAERTGGSVSTLTIQRTQQEDSAVYLCASSQEGQPNEKLFFGSGTQLSVL.

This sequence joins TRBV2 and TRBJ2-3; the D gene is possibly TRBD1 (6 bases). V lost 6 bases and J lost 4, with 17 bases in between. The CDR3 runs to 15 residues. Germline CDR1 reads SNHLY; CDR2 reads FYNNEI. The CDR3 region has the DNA TGTGCCAGCAGCCTCACAGGGTTTGGGTCAGATACGCAGTATTTT. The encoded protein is CASSLTGFGSDTQYF.

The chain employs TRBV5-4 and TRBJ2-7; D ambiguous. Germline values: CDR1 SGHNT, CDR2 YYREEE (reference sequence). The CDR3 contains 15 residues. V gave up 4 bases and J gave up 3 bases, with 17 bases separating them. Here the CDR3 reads CASSKSPGPLYEQYF. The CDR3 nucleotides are TGTGCCAGCAGCAAAAGTCCTGGCCCTCTCTACGAGCAGTACTTC. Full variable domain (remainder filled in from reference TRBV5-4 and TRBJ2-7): ETGVTQSPTHLIKTRGQQVTLRCSSQSGHNTVSWYQQALGQGPQFIFQYYREEENGRGNFPPRFSGLQFPNYSSELNVNALELDDSALYLCASSKSPGPLYEQYFGPGTRLTVT.

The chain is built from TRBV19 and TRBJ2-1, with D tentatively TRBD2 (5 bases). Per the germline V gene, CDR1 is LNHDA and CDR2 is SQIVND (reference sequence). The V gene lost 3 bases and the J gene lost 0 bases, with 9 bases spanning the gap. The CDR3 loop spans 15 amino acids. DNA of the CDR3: TGTGCCAGTAGTATTTCGGGGAGCTCCTACAATGAGCAGTTCTTC. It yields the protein CASSISGSSYNEQFF.

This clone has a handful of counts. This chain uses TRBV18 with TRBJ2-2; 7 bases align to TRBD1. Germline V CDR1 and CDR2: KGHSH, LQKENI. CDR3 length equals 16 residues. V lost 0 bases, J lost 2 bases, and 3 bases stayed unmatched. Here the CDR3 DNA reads TGTGCCAGCTCACCACCGACAGGGATAAACACCGGGGAGCTGTTTTTT. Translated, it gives CASSPPTGINTGELFF. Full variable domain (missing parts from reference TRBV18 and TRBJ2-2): NAGVMQNPRHLVRRRGQEARLRCSPMKGHSHVYWYRQLPEEGLKFMVYLQKENIIDESGMPKERFSAEFPKEGPSILRIQQVVRGDSAAYFCASSPPTGINTGELFFGEGSRLTVL.

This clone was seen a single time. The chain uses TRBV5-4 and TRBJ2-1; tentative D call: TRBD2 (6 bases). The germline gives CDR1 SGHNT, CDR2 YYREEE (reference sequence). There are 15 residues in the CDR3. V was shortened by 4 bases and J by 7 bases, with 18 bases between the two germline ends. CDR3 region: CASSAGGSVRNEQFF. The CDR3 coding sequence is TGTGCCAGCAGCGCCGGGGGATCGGTAAGGAATGAGCAGTTCTTC.

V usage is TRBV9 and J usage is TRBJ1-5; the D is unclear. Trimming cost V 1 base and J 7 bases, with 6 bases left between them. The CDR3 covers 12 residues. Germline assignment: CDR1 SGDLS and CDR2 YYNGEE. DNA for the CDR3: TGTGCCAGCAGCGTATCCGTCCAGCCCCAGCATTTT. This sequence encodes CASSVSVQPQHF.

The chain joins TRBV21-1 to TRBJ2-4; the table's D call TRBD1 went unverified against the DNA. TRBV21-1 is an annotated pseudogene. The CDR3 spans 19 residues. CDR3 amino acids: CASIPPPGQGLLAKNIQYF. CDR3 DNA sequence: TGTGCCAGCATACCTCCTCCGGGACAGGGGCTTCTAGCCAAAAACATTCAGTACTTC.